The 25 T cell receptor beta chains reported below all come from one sample, sequenced in a study of shared clonotypes between healthy human individuals. Method: immunoSEQ multiplex PCR; TCRdb's copy keeps in-frame clones and lacks some. The repertoire holds some 2,000,000 clones, with roughly 95% as singletons. It was CD45RO-negative cells, positively selected for CCR7, that made up naive CD8 cells, with terminally differentiated effector memory CD45RA+ cells excluded. Material for sequencing was naive CD8+ T cells sorted from blood. The receptor source for this set is a man aged 18 to 30 in good health.

Points on this clone: Distinct nucleotide sequences in the sample also encode this CDR3. The genes are TRBV27 and TRBJ2-7, with 7 bases that match TRBD2. Germline lookup yields CDR1 MNHEY and CDR2 SMNVEV (reference sequence). This CDR3 region has 14 residues. J lost 0 bases, V lost 3 bases, and 2 bases had no gene match. CDR3 sequence: CASSLASGSYEQYF. CDR3 nucleotides: TGTGCCAGCAGTTTGGCTAGCGGCTCCTACGAGCAGTACTTC.

Concerning this clone: Other nucleotide sequences from this sample produce the same CDR3. This rearrangement joins TRBV19 to TRBJ2-7; 8 bases line up with TRBD1. Per germline, CDR1 LNHDA and CDR2 SQIVND (reference sequence). The J segment lost 0 bases and the V segment lost 9 bases, leaving 4 bases of the junction unmatched. The length of the CDR3 is 13 residues. In DNA, the CDR3 is TGTGCCAGCGGGACAGGAATCTCCTACGAGCAGTACTTC. Protein product: CASGTGISYEQYF.

The rearrangement links TRBV7-9 to TRBJ2-5; a possible D gene is TRBD2 (6 bases). Germline V gives CDR1 SEHNR, CDR2 FQNEAQ (reference sequence). The CDR3 contains 15 residues. The V and J ends lost 10 bases and 4 bases respectively, with 22 bases between them. The CDR3 sequence: CATTDSGQGGETQYF. CDR3 sequence (DNA): TGTGCCACCACAGACTCGGGGCAGGGAGGAGAGACCCAGTACTTC.

This chain connects TRBV14 to TRBJ1-2; the D is unclear. Trimming took off 0 bases at V and 4 bases at J, with 12 bases between the two ends. The V gene's germline CDR1 is SGHDN and CDR2 FVKESK. The CDR3 contains 15 residues. The CDR3 region has the DNA TGTGCCAGCAGCCAAGATAGAGGCGGGCCCTATGGCTACACCTTC. Translated: CASSQDRGGPYGYTF.

This clone was counted once. This chain uses TRBV7-3 with TRBJ2-7; 8 positions match TRBD1. Per germline, CDR1 SGHTA and CDR2 FQGTGA. This CDR3 is 14 amino acids long. Trimming at V came to 5 bases and at J to 5 bases, leaving 8 bases not matched to a gene. The CDR3 protein is CASSPGQGGDEQYF. DNA for the CDR3: TGTGCCAGCAGCCCAGGACAGGGAGGTGACGAGCAGTACTTC.

V and J are TRBV13 and TRBJ2-1, with a tentative D call TRBD1 (6 bases). This CDR3 contains 13 residues. Trimming pared 1 base from V and 6 bases from J, leaving 7 bases between. CDR1 and CDR2 from the germline V gene are PRHDT and FYEKMQ (reference sequence). The chain's CDR3 is CASSLVQGNEQFF. The CDR3 DNA sequence: TGTGCCAGCAGCTTAGTACAGGGCAATGAGCAGTTCTTC.

CDR3 bases: TGCGCCAGCAGCCAAGTCAGGGGATCGAGCTATGGCTACACCTTC. This gives the protein CASSQVRGSSYGYTF. The chain uses TRBV4-1 and TRBJ1-2; a possible D gene is TRBD1 (6 bases). CDR1 is MGHRA and CDR2 is YSYEKL in the germline V gene. There are 15 residues in the CDR3. V was trimmed by 1 base and J by 4 bases, leaving 13 bases between them.

The chain employs TRBV11-2 and TRBJ2-7; D may be TRBD2 (6 bases). V was trimmed by 0 bases and J by 3 bases, leaving 18 bases between them. Germline CDR1 reads SGHAT; CDR2 reads FQNNGV. The CDR3 is 17 amino acids. CDR3 protein: CASSLDTAGSGNYEQYF. CDR3 DNA sequence: TGTGCCAGCAGCTTAGATACGGCGGGGTCAGGGAACTACGAGCAGTACTTC.

Concerning this clone itself: Other nucleotide sequences from this sample produce the same CDR3. The gene calls are TRBV7-6 and TRBJ2-2, with 10 bases identical to TRBD2. The CDR3 is 16 residues long. The germline gives CDR1 SGHVS, CDR2 FNYEAQ. V trimming: 0 bases; J trimming: 5 bases; junction bases outside the gene matches: 3. The CDR3 loop reads CASSLALAGVTGELFF. CDR3 DNA sequence: TGTGCCAGCAGCTTAGCGCTAGCGGGAGTTACCGGGGAGCTGTTTTTT. Filled out from reference TRBV7-6 and TRBJ2-2, the complete variable domain reads GAGVSQSPRYKVTKRGQDVALRCDPISGHVSLYWYRQALGQGPEFLTYFNYEAQQDKSGLPNDRFSAERPEGSISTLTIQRTEQRDSAMYRCASSLALAGVTGELFFGEGSRLTVL.

This chain connects TRBV27 to TRBJ2-7; 7 bases line up with TRBD2. The CDR3 consists of 11 residues. V dropped 7 bases and J dropped 13; count of bases not matched to a gene: 10. Germline CDR1 MNHEY, CDR2 SMNVEV (reference sequence). This chain's CDR3 is CASKGRARGYF. CDR3 DNA sequence: TGTGCCAGCAAGGGGAGGGCCCGAGGTTACTTC.

CDR3 coding DNA: TGTGCCAGCAGCTTATCCCTTGGTGGCGGAATATCGTATCAGCCCCAGCATTTT. Protein sequence: CASSLSLGGGISYQPQHF. The chain employs TRBV7-9 and TRBJ1-5; no firm D call. The ends were cut back, 2 bases at V and 5 bases at J, with 22 bases in the middle. CDR1 is SEHNR and CDR2 is FQNEAQ in the germline V gene (reference sequence). This CDR3 region has 18 residues.

The rearrangement links TRBV29-1 to TRBJ2-1; a possible D gene is TRBD2 (5 bases). The CDR3 has 15 amino acids. Between the trimmed V and J ends, which lost 6 bases and 3 bases, there was a span of 18 bases. Germline V gene lookup returns CDR1 SQVTM and CDR2 ANQGSEA. CDR3 in amino acids: CSVEDSEDGYNEQFF. CDR3 bases: TGCAGCGTCGAGGACTCGGAGGACGGCTACAATGAGCAGTTCTTC.

Turning to this clone: Other DNA sequences within the sample encode an identical CDR3. The CDR3 DNA follows: TGCGCCAGCAGCCAGGTCACCGGGGAGCTGTTTTTT. The encoded protein is CASSQVTGELFF. The J gene is TRBJ2-2, the V gene TRBV4-1; D gene ambiguous. CDR3 length: 12 amino acids. With 3 bases removed from V and 4 bases from J, the gap between germline ends came to 3 bases. CDR1 MGHRA and CDR2 YSYEKL come from the germline V gene.

The chain couples TRBV4-1 to TRBJ2-7, with D perhaps TRBD2 (6 bases). The CDR3 consists of 18 residues. V was clipped by 0 bases and J by 0 bases, with 18 bases between them. Germline values: CDR1 MGHRA, CDR2 YSYEKL. The CDR3 DNA reads TGCGCCAGCAGCCAAGAATTGGGGGTAGCGGATAGCTCCTACGAGCAGTACTTC. This sequence encodes CASSQELGVADSSYEQYF.

This clone occurred many times. Different DNA sequences within this sample yield the same CDR3. The chain uses TRBV29-1 and TRBJ1-2; D not resolved. Trimming stripped 1 base from V and 2 bases from J, with 5 bases between. The CDR3 consists of 12 residues. The germline CDR1 and CDR2 sequences are SQVTM and ANQGSEA. The CDR3 coding sequence is TGCAGCGTTGAAGCCAGCAACTATGGCTACACCTTC. It specifies CSVEASNYGYTF.

This clone was counted a single time. The chain has TRBV5-6 and TRBJ2-7; D unclear. Germline CDR1 and CDR2: SGHDT and YYEEEE. The CDR3 is 13 amino acids. V was pared by 4 bases and J by 2 bases, with 10 bases between. The CDR3 DNA follows: TGTGCCAGCAGCACCTCAGGTACCTACGAGCAGTACTTC. This translates into CASSTSGTYEQYF.

V is TRBV28 and J is TRBJ2-5; D unresolved. The CDR3 is made up of 14 amino acids. V lost 8 bases, J lost 5 bases, and 18 bases lay in between. Germline assignment: CDR1 MDHEN and CDR2 SYDVKM. The CDR3 nucleotides read TGTGCCAGCTCCCTTGTTGGGGTCGGGGAGACCCAGTACTTC. It yields the protein CASSLVGVGETQYF.

The chain combines TRBV28 with TRBJ1-1; maybe TRBD1 (5 bases). Germline V gives CDR1 MDHEN, CDR2 SYDVKM. Between the trimmed V and J ends, which lost 7 bases and 1 base, there was a span of 31 bases. This CDR3 spans 20 amino acids. The DNA of the CDR3 is TGTGCCAGCAAACCCGCTTTCGGGACCCGAGTCTATTCTCAGAACACTGAAGCTTTCTTT. Translating gives CASKPAFGTRVYSQNTEAFF. The full variable domain, in which reference TRBV28 and TRBJ1-1 provide the parts outside the CDR3, is DVKVTQSSRYLVKRTGEKVFLECVQDMDHENMFWYRQDPGLGLRLIYFSYDVKMKEKGDIPEGYSVSREKKERFSLILESASTNQTSMYLCASKPAFGTRVYSQNTEAFFGQGTRLTVV.

The chain recombines TRBV6-1 with TRBJ1-2; no firm D call. Trimming left V 3 bases short and J 1 base short, with 3 bases between. From germline, CDR1 is MNHNS and CDR2 SASEGT. This CDR3 has 12 amino acids. This CDR3 reads CASSDFNYGYTF. The CDR3 DNA follows: TGTGCCAGCAGTGATTTTAACTATGGCTACACCTTC.

In regard to this clone: The sample contains more than one DNA sequence encoding this CDR3. V gene TRBV7-9 combines with J gene TRBJ2-1; D might be TRBD1 (5 bases). This CDR3 is 14 amino acids long. The ends were cut back, 6 bases at V and 1 base at J, with 10 bases in the middle. The V gene's germline CDR1 is SEHNR and CDR2 FQNEAQ (reference sequence). The CDR3, as DNA: TGTGCCAGCAGTCCCAGGGATTCCTACAATGAGCAGTTCTTC. It codes for CASSPRDSYNEQFF.

This clone was counted once. The chain has TRBV29-1 and TRBJ2-7; TRBD2 matches 7 bases. The germline V gene has CDR1 SQVTM and CDR2 ANQGSEA. With V trimmed by 5 bases and J by 3 bases, 7 bases remained unmatched. The CDR3 length is 13 residues. The CDR3 nucleotides read TGCAGCGTTCGCGGGGGTCACCACTACGAGCAGTACTTC. Amino acids: CSVRGGHHYEQYF.

The genes are TRBV19 and TRBJ2-3; D is possibly TRBD2 (6 bases). Trimming took off 9 bases at V and 3 bases at J, with 13 bases between the two ends. This CDR3 has 13 residues. CDR1 and CDR2 (germline): LNHDA, SQIVND (reference sequence). The CDR3 reads CASPRAGTDTQYF. CDR3 bases: TGTGCCAGCCCCCGGGCGGGAACAGATACGCAGTATTTT.

Notes on this clone: This specimen includes other DNA sequences encoding the same CDR3. The rearrangement links TRBV29-1 to TRBJ2-7; 9 bases map to TRBD1. Per germline, CDR1 SQVTM and CDR2 ANQGSEA. This CDR3 is 13 amino acids long. V dropped 7 bases and J dropped 1; count of bases not matched to a gene: 5. The CDR3 sequence: CSGGTGNSYEQYF. The CDR3, as DNA: TGCAGCGGCGGGACAGGGAATTCCTACGAGCAGTACTTC.

The chain links TRBV27 to TRBJ2-2, with D uncertain. CDR1 is MNHEY and CDR2 is SMNVEV in the germline V gene (reference sequence). This CDR3 region has 11 residues. V was clipped by 6 bases and J by 7 bases, with 6 bases between them. The CDR3 DNA sequence: TGTGCCAGCAGAGAGAGCGGGGAGCTGTTTTTT. Amino acid sequence: CASRESGELFF.

Turning to this clone: Distinct nucleotide sequences in the sample also encode this CDR3. V gene TRBV7-9 combines with J gene TRBJ2-3, with a tentative D call TRBD2 (5 bases). V was clipped by 2 bases and J by 5 bases, with 11 bases between them. The length of the CDR3 is 14 residues. CDR1 and CDR2 from the germline V gene are SEHNR and FQNEAQ (reference sequence). The CDR3 is CASSLSLAGDTQYF. The DNA for the CDR3 is TGTGCCAGCAGCTTATCTCTAGCTGGAGATACGCAGTATTTT. Full variable domain (outside the CDR3, taken from reference TRBV7-9 and TRBJ2-3): DTGVSQNPRHKITKRGQNVTFRCDPISEHNRLYWYRQTLGQGPEFLTYFQNEAQLEKSRLLSDRFSAERPKGSFSTLEIQRTEQGDSAMYLCASSLSLAGDTQYFGPGTRLTVL.